The present T cell receptor beta chain was sequenced within a study of blood T cell repertoires in COVID-19. At the level of the study: The United States, Italy and Spain provided the acute and convalescent COVID-19 samples. From T cells, B-cell-depleted T cells, or PBMCs came the material, which was cDNA or gDNA.

The CDR3 consists of 14 residues. V lost 4 bases to trimming and J lost 5 bases, with 14 bases between them. Germline V gene lookup returns CDR1 SGHDN and CDR2 FVKESK. Sequencing was performed with immunoSEQ multiplex PCR; in TCRdb, only in-frame clones are kept and a portion is missing. The top ten hold around 6.6% of the sample, which has over 50,000 clones, around 87% seen once. This TCR was recovered from a man in his sixties with acute or convalescent COVID-19. The rearrangement links TRBV14 to TRBJ1-1, with a tentative D call TRBD1 (6 bases). The sequencing input was peripheral blood. The CDR3 DNA is TGTGCCAGCAGCCCCAACGCGAGGGGGACTGAAGCTTTCTTT. Its translation is CASSPNARGTEAFF.